This TCR beta chain was recovered during a study of a mutant IDH1 vaccine in newly diagnosed glioma. Across the whole study: Averaging roughly 40 years of age, treated patients were approximately 60% male and roughly 38% female.

This table comes from immunoSEQ multiplex PCR, and its TCRdb copy is limited to in-frame clones, with some not included. The table has 30,000 to 40,000 clones, 60% to 85% seen once. Germline lookup yields CDR1 SEHNR and CDR2 FQNEAQ (reference sequence). The CDR3 covers 13 residues. V was pared by 5 bases and J by 4 bases, with 12 bases between. Regarding time point: baseline, week 1 (first vaccination visit). The treatment is: pre-vaccination baseline after standard-of-care therapy. Each tumor in the donors was a new WHO grade 3 or 4 astrocytoma, IDH1-mutant and ATRX-lost. The source of this sequence is a man in his fifties with glioma. Some clones in this sample may be carry-over from other donors' samples. The sample consisted of peripheral blood mononuclear cells (PBMCs), taken from a glioma patient treated with radiotherapy, temozolomide or both. The chain has TRBV7-9 and TRBJ2-7, with TRBD1 as a possible D gene (6 bases). The CDR3 here is CASSPGTSYEQYF. CDR3 in DNA: TGTGCCAGCAGCCCGGGGACATCTTACGAGCAGTACTTC. The full variable domain, in which reference TRBV7-9 and TRBJ2-7 provide the parts outside the CDR3, is DTGVSQNPRHKITKRGQNVTFRCDPISEHNRLYWYRQTLGQGPEFLTYFQNEAQLEKSRLLSDRFSAERPKGSFSTLEIQRTEQGDSAMYLCASSPGTSYEQYFGPGTRLTVT.